The sequence of this TCR beta chain was determined in a study of T cell clonotyping in hematopoietic cell transplantation. The ends lost 1 base at V and 6 bases at J; junction bases unmatched: 9. The length of the CDR3 is 16 residues. Germline V lookup: CDR1 PRHDT, CDR2 FYEKMQ (reference sequence). The repertoire was sequenced with immunoSEQ multiplex PCR; TCRdb's copy has only in-frame clones and lacks some. The repertoire holds about 41,000 clones, with approximately 95% as singletons. Study findings and constraints: CD4 and CD8 repertoire contributions could not be separated without sorting. At the given depth, recipient repertoires were over 95% de novo clonotypes.

This clone was recorded only once. Antigen specificity is unknown. Sequenced sample: peripheral blood mononuclear cells. The source of this sequence is a man under 40 in good health. Some clones in this sample may be carry-over from other donors' samples. The rearrangement uses TRBV13 and TRBJ2-1; 7 bases align to TRBD1. The CDR3 nucleotides are TGTGCCAGCAGCTTAGAGGGGGCCGGACGGAGCAATGAGCAGTTCTTC. Its protein product is CASSLEGAGRSNEQFF.